This TCR beta chain was obtained from a study of patients and donors after allogeneic stem cell transplantation. The CDR3 has 16 amino acids. V was cut by 0 bases and J by 2 bases, with 11 bases left in between. The germline CDR1 and CDR2 sequences are MNHEY and SMNVEV (reference sequence). Via MiXCR, TCRdb re-called the RT-PCR reads, giving one row per CDR3 protein. The sample has 150,000 or so distinct CDR3 sequences, approximately 24% seen once; the top ten hold roughly 25%. This clonotype has only a few counts. Source material: blood, either unsorted or a sorted T cell fraction (not recorded which). V gene TRBV27 combines with J gene TRBJ1-5, with D maybe TRBD1 (5 bases). This receptor was obtained from a human donor who was either an allogeneic HSCT recipient or a stem cell or donor lymphocyte infusion donor (not recorded which). It is not recorded whose cells these are; they may come from a transplant donor. The CDR3 DNA reads TGTGCCAGCAGTTTATCGGGGCACCCTCGCAATCAGCCCCAGCATTTT. Translation gives CASSLSGHPRNQPQHF.